This is a list of T cell receptor beta chains from one sample in a study of T cell responses to AZD1222 COVID-19 vaccine. Libraries were prepared by immunoSEQ multiplex PCR; TCRdb keeps only in-frame clonotypes and omits some of them. Of roughly 150,000 clones listed, 80% to 95% are singletons. Sample: peripheral blood, taken on day 0 of AZD1222 vaccination. The origin of the receptors is an adult in good health. Each CDR3 is given without its conserved first and last residue. Fields, in order: clone size, D gene, V gene, CDR3 protein. The D gene is left open where the match is weak. Expanded clones get a size class; other rows say once, few or many, or leave the size out.

size: -
D: -
V: TRBV5-1
CDR3: ASSFGAPNEQF

size: -
D: -
V: TRBV10-3
CDR3: AISEKGFDTEAF

size: -
D: -
V: TRBV4-2
CDR3: ASSHDSNYGYT

size: once
D: -
V: TRBV18
CDR3: ASSSGLIGNEQF

size: -
D: -
V: TRBV7-3
CDR3: ASSLTWGQPQH

size: -
D: -
V: TRBV6-5
CDR3: ASSYGTHQPQH

size: -
D: TRBD1
V: TRBV5-4
CDR3: ASRSGTGVAGELF

size: -
D: TRBD2
V: TRBV18
CDR3: ASSPPGTSGSYEQY

size: -
D: -
V: TRBV6-5
CDR3: ASSSPGHEKLF

size: -
D: -
V: TRBV12-3/TRBV12-4
CDR3: ASSLIGDEKLF

size: -
D: -
V: TRBV28
CDR3: ASSLSKGEAF

size: -
D: -
V: TRBV4-1
CDR3: ASSQGWGGANIQY

size: -
D: -
V: TRBV27
CDR3: ASSFTFLASDTQY

size: -
D: -
V: TRBV14
CDR3: ASSQGHQNTEAF

size: once
D: -
V: TRBV10-1
CDR3: ASGTSSTDTQY

size: once
D: -
V: TRBV7-2
CDR3: ASSLAAPNYGYT

size: -
D: TRBD2
V: TRBV3-1/TRBV3-2
CDR3: ASSQALTSGSSAGELF

size: -
D: -
V: TRBV12-5
CDR3: ASGAGPHLLITQY

size: -
D: -
V: TRBV5-4
CDR3: ASSRRPENTGELF

size: -
D: TRBD1
V: TRBV27
CDR3: ASSSDRAYNEKLF

size: few
D: -
V: TRBV6-5
CDR3: ASRSAGLGNSPLH

size: -
D: -
V: TRBV6-1
CDR3: ASSEDDGSGYEQY

size: -
D: -
V: TRBV11-3
CDR3: ASSLVARSLSYNEQF

size: -
D: -
V: TRBV6-4
CDR3: ASSDRTGITYNEQF

size: few
D: -
V: TRBV7-2
CDR3: ASSLEPGYTEAF

size: once
D: -
V: TRBV19
CDR3: ASSKQGPGNTEAF

size: -
D: TRBD1
V: TRBV5-4
CDR3: ASSFRQGSNEKLF

size: -
D: -
V: TRBV30
CDR3: AWSLLRAPYEQY

size: -
D: -
V: TRBV30
CDR3: AWSTLDEQY

size: -
D: -
V: TRBV20-1
CDR3: SASPATFNYGYT

size: -
D: -
V: TRBV9
CDR3: ASSPSGDGRPGANVLT

size: -
D: -
V: TRBV5-1
CDR3: ASSSPTPGLRTDTQY

size: -
D: TRBD2
V: TRBV3-1/TRBV3-2
CDR3: ASSPLGGGASGGSKETQY

size: -
D: -
V: TRBV18
CDR3: ASSPSDSRNQPQH

size: -
D: -
V: TRBV15
CDR3: ATSRDMPPSYNEQF

size: -
D: -
V: TRBV11-2
CDR3: ASSLEWGLLEQY

size: -
D: TRBD2
V: TRBV30
CDR3: AWSGRRGGRNEQF

size: -
D: TRBD1
V: TRBV7-9
CDR3: ASSSGTVLGEQY

size: -
D: TRBD2
V: TRBV7-7
CDR3: ATSGGITGELF

size: -
D: -
V: TRBV6-5
CDR3: ASSQQLENVLT

size: -
D: TRBD1
V: TRBV5-1
CDR3: ASSRTSQGEGYEQY

size: -
D: TRBD1
V: TRBV27
CDR3: ASSLGGGVGCT

size: -
D: TRBD1
V: TRBV24-1
CDR3: ATRDRGGSGELF

size: once
D: TRBD2
V: TRBV7-6
CDR3: ASSPGTSGGSTDTQY

size: -
D: -
V: TRBV7-2
CDR3: ASTPSRGWGYT

size: -
D: -
V: TRBV7-9
CDR3: ASSLEARAQH

size: -
D: -
V: TRBV2
CDR3: ASSPGTYGYT

size: -
D: -
V: TRBV3-1/TRBV3-2
CDR3: ASSQVPGINQPQH

size: -
D: TRBD1
V: TRBV7-8
CDR3: ASSYAGGAVAEAF

size: -
D: -
V: TRBV19
CDR3: ASSMVLTNEKLF

size: -
D: -
V: TRBV5-4
CDR3: ASSLGAGDGNTEAF

size: -
D: -
V: TRBV6-1
CDR3: ASSEGQGYGNTIY

size: once
D: -
V: TRBV11-3
CDR3: ASSLVANTEAF

size: -
D: -
V: TRBV2
CDR3: ASSTGGEGQPQH

size: once
D: -
V: TRBV30
CDR3: AWSVLGFEKLF

size: -
D: TRBD1
V: TRBV19
CDR3: ASRRRQGGGTNEKLF

size: once
D: -
V: TRBV6-5
CDR3: ASRTGPYSNQPQH

size: few
D: -
V: TRBV20-1
CDR3: SAKTRVLQY